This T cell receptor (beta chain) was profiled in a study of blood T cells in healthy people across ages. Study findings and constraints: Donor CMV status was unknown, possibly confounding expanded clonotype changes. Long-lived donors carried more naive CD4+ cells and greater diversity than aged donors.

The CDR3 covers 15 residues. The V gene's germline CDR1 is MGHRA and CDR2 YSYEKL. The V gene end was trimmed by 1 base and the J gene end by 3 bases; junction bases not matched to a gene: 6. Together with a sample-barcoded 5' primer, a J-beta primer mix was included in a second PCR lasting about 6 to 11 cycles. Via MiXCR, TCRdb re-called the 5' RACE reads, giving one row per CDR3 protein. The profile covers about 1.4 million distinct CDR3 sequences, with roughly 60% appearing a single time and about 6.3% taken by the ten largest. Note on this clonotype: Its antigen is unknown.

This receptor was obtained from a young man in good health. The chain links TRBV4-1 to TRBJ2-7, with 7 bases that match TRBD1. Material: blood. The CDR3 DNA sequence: TGCGCCAGCAGCCAAGCAACAGGGGTGGTCTACGAGCAGTACTTC. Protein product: CASSQATGVVYEQYF.